Listed below are T cell receptor beta chains from one sample, sequenced in a study of blood T cell repertoires in COVID-19. Sequencing was performed with immunoSEQ multiplex PCR; in TCRdb, only in-frame clones are kept and a portion is missing. The data hold 200,000 to 250,000 clones, with 70% to 85% observed a single time. Sequences were obtained from PBMCs or T cells enriched from blood (not recorded which). Source of these receptors: a woman in her sixties or seventies who had recovered from COVID-19. CDR3s include the opening cysteine and the closing phenylalanine or tryptophan. Each record gives: D gene, J gene, CDR3 length, V gene, clone size, CDR3 DNA, CDR3 protein. D genes are given only for firm matches. For some rows the clone size is stated as once, few or many, or as a class when expanded; others skip it.

TRBD1 | TRBJ2-7 | 15 | TRBV5-4 | . | TGTGCCAGCAGCTTCGACAGGGGATCCATGTACGAGCAGTACTTC | CASSFDRGSMYEQYF
. | TRBJ2-5 | 14 | TRBV3-1/TRBV3-2 | . | TGTGCCAGCAGCTTCCGACCAGGTCGAGAGACCCAGTACTTC | CASSFRPGRETQYF
. | TRBJ1-2 | 13 | TRBV10-3 | . | TGTGCCATCAGTGATCGGGGATCTAACGGCTACACCTTC | CAISDRGSNGYTF
. | TRBJ2-5 | 14 | TRBV19 | . | TGTGCCAGTAGTATTCAAGCTAGCAAAGAGACCCAGTACTTC | CASSIQASKETQYF
. | TRBJ2-7 | 18 | TRBV4-2 | few | TGTGCCAGCAGCCAAGAGAGTCTTCGTGTCTCGGGCTCCTACGAGCAGTACTTC | CASSQESLRVSGSYEQYF
. | TRBJ1-4 | 15 | TRBV6-5 | . | TGTGCCAGCAGTTATTTTTCGGGGGGTTTTGAAAAACTGTTTTTT | CASSYFSGGFEKLFF
TRBD1 | TRBJ1-5 | 14 | TRBV7-8 | . | TGTGCCAGCAGCCCGACAGGGGGACATCAGCCCCAGCATTTT | CASSPTGGHQPQHF
. | TRBJ1-3 | 15 | TRBV19 | . | TGTGCCAGTAGTATCGTCAGAAGCTCTGGAAACACCATATATTTT | CASSIVRSSGNTIYF
. | TRBJ2-6 | 18 | TRBV13 | . | TGTGCCAGCAGCTCTCCGGACAGTTCTCTAGTAGGGGCCAACGTCCTGACTTTC | CASSSPDSSLVGANVLTF
. | TRBJ1-4 | 17 | TRBV5-1 | . | TGCGCCAGCAGCTTGGAACAGGGTGGAATCTCTGGGGAAAAACTGTTTTTT | CASSLEQGGISGEKLFF
TRBD2 | TRBJ2-3 | 17 | TRBV4-1 | . | TGCGCCAGCAGCCAAGTACCTAGCGGGGGGGCTGGAGATACGCAGTATTTT | CASSQVPSGGAGDTQYF
TRBD1 | TRBJ2-2 | 16 | TRBV15 | . | TGTGCCACCCGGGCCCTTACGACAGGGATCACCGGGGAGCTGTTTTTT | CATRALTTGITGELFF
TRBD1 | TRBJ2-1 | 15 | TRBV7-9 | . | TGTGCCAGCAGCTTCGGGACAGGGTTCTACAATGAGCAGTTCTTC | CASSFGTGFYNEQFF
TRBD1 | TRBJ1-6 | 16 | TRBV5-1 | . | TGCGCCAGCAGCTGGGACAGGACATTAATTAATTCACCCCTCCACTTT | CASSWDRTLINSPLHF
TRBD1 | TRBJ1-3 | 14 | TRBV29-1 | few | TGCAGCGTGATCGGGACAGAATCTGGAAACACCATATATTTT | CSVIGTESGNTIYF
TRBD2 | TRBJ2-2 | 16 | TRBV5-1 | once | TGCGCCAGCAGCTACTTAGCGGGCCCCAACACCGGGGAGCTGTTTTTT | CASSYLAGPNTGELFF
. | TRBJ2-5 | 13 | TRBV3-1/TRBV3-2 | . | TGTGCCAGCAGCCAATCGCTAGCAGAGACCCAGTACTTC | CASSQSLAETQYF
TRBD1 | TRBJ1-2 | 15 | TRBV5-1 | . | TGCGCCAGCAGCTTGGCCCTAGCAGGGGGCTATGGCTACACCTTC | CASSLALAGGYGYTF
TRBD1 | TRBJ2-7 | 16 | TRBV19 | . | TGTGCCAGTAGTCCTCGACAGGGGGCGGTTGCGTACGAGCAGTACTTC | CASSPRQGAVAYEQYF
TRBD1 | TRBJ2-7 | 14 | TRBV2 | . | TGTGCCAGTTATTCCCGGACAGGTAATTACGAGCAGTACTTC | CASYSRTGNYEQYF
. | TRBJ1-2 | 15 | TRBV7-9 | . | TGTGCCAGCAGCTTAGATCGGGGATTGGGGTTAGGCTACACCTTC | CASSLDRGLGLGYTF
. | TRBJ1-5 | 16 | TRBV3-1/TRBV3-2 | once | TGTGCCAGCAGCCAAGCTCCGAATATACCCGGGGGGCCCCAGCATTTT | CASSQAPNIPGGPQHF
. | TRBJ2-7 | 14 | TRBV19 | . | TGTGCCAGTAGTATAGGGACAGCGAACTACGAGCAGTACTTC | CASSIGTANYEQYF
. | TRBJ1-3 | 15 | TRBV13 | . | TGTGCCAGCAGCTTATACCTGAGCTCTGGAAACACCATATATTTT | CASSLYLSSGNTIYF
. | TRBJ1-3 | 15 | TRBV11-2 | . | TGTGCCAGCAGCTTAGACAGGGTCTCTGGAAACACCATATATTTT | CASSLDRVSGNTIYF
TRBD2 | TRBJ2-7 | 18 | TRBV7-2 | . | TGTGCCAGCAGCTCTAGAGGATCCGGACTAGCGGACGCTAACGAGCAGTACTTC | CASSSRGSGLADANEQYF
. | TRBJ1-5 | 17 | TRBV18 | . | TGTGCCAGCTCACCAATTGCAAGGGGGTTGAGCAATCAGCCCCAGCATTTT | CASSPIARGLSNQPQHF
. | TRBJ1-1 | 15 | TRBV2 | . | TGTGCCAGCAGGGACAACCACGCGGGGTGGACTGAAGCTTTCTTT | CASRDNHAGWTEAFF
. | TRBJ1-1 | 13 | TRBV19 | . | TGTGCCAGTAGACAGGGATCGAACACTGAAGCTTTCTTT | CASRQGSNTEAFF
TRBD2 | TRBJ2-3 | 15 | TRBV19 | . | TGTGCCAGTAGCACACTAGCGGGAATGACAGATACGCAGTATTTT | CASSTLAGMTDTQYF
. | TRBJ1-1 | 12 | TRBV7-9 | few | TGTGCCAGCACCCGAACTAATGGTGAAGCTTTCTTT | CASTRTNGEAFF
TRBD1 | TRBJ1-3 | 15 | TRBV19 | few | TGTGCCAGTAGTCCGGGACAGGTAACTGGAAACACCATATATTTT | CASSPGQVTGNTIYF
TRBD2 | TRBJ2-2 | 17 | TRBV4-1 | . | TGCGCCAGCAGCCAAGATCCGGCTAGCGGGGGGATCAGGGAGCTGTTTTTT | CASSQDPASGGIRELFF
TRBD1 | TRBJ1-6 | 16 | TRBV13 | . | TGTGCCAGCAGCCTCGGACAGGGGCGTTATAATTCACCCCTCCACTTT | CASSLGQGRYNSPLHF
. | TRBJ2-1 | 12 | TRBV18 | . | TGTGCCAGTGAGGGACTTGACAATGAGCAGTTCTTC | CASEGLDNEQFF
TRBD1 | TRBJ2-7 | 13 | TRBV5-4 | . | TGTGCCAGCAGCCCCCAGGGGGCCTGGGAGCAGTACTTC | CASSPQGAWEQYF
TRBD1 | TRBJ1-1 | 17 | TRBV5-1 | . | TGCGCCAGCAGCTCCCCCCGGACAGGGGGCGGGAGGTCTGAAGCTTTCTTT | CASSSPRTGGGRSEAFF
. | TRBJ2-5 | 11 | TRBV7-9 | . | TGTGCCAGCAGCACGGGGGAGACCCAGTACTTC | CASSTGETQYF
. | TRBJ2-2 | 16 | TRBV27 | . | TGTGCCAGCAGTTTAATAACTAGCAGGAACACCGGGGAGCTGTTTTTT | CASSLITSRNTGELFF
TRBD1 | TRBJ1-4 | 15 | TRBV2 | . | TGTGCCAGCAGTTACAGGGGGTTGACTAATGAAAAACTGTTTTTT | CASSYRGLTNEKLFF
TRBD1 | TRBJ1-2 | 16 | TRBV5-6 | . | TGTGCCAGCAGCTCTGTCGTCCGGACAGGGAACTATGGCTACACCTTC | CASSSVVRTGNYGYTF
. | TRBJ1-4 | 15 | TRBV10-3 | . | TGTGCCATCAGTGGGAGGGGTGGAGATAATGAAAAACTGTTTTTT | CAISGRGGDNEKLFF
. | TRBJ1-5 | 14 | TRBV2 | . | TGTGCCAGCAATCCCGACAGGAGCAATCAGCCCCAGCATTTT | CASNPDRSNQPQHF
. | TRBJ1-2 | 14 | TRBV5-6 | . | TGTGCCAGCAGCTTGGGGGAGGGGAGCTATGGCTACACCTTC | CASSLGEGSYGYTF
. | TRBJ2-5 | 14 | TRBV7-9 | . | TGTGCCAGCAGCTTAGTCGCTAGACTAGAGACCCAGTACTTC | CASSLVARLETQYF
. | TRBJ1-3 | 17 | TRBV19 | . | TGTGCCAGTAGTAGGAGAGAAGGCAGTCACTCTGGAAACACCATATATTTT | CASSRREGSHSGNTIYF
. | TRBJ1-1 | 13 | TRBV10-2 | . | TGCGCCAGCAGTGATTCTGGACAACTTGAAGCTTTCTTT | CASSDSGQLEAFF
TRBD2 | TRBJ2-1 | 18 | TRBV28 | . | TGTGCCAGCAGTTTATTTACATTGAGGACTAGCGGACGCAATGAGCAGTTCTTC | CASSLFTLRTSGRNEQFF
. | TRBJ1-4 | 13 | TRBV2 | . | TGTGCCAGCAGGCTCGGACGGGAGGAAAAACTGTTTTTT | CASRLGREEKLFF
. | TRBJ1-5 | 15 | TRBV21-1 | . | TGTGCCAGCAGCAAGGTTAGCGACGGTGATCAGCCCCAGCATTTT | CASSKVSDGDQPQHF